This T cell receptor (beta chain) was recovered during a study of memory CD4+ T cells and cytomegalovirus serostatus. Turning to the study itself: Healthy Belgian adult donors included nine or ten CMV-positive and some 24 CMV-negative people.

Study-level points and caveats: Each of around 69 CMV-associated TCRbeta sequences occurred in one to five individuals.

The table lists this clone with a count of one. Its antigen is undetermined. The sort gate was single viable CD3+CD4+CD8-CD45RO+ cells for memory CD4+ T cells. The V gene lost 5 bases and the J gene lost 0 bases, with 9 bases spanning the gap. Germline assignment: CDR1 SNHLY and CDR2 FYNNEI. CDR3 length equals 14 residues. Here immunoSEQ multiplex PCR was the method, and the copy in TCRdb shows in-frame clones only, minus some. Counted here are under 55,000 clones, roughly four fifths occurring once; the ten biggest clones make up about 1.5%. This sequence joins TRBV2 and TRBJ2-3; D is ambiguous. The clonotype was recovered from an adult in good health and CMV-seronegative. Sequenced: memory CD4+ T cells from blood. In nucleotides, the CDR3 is TGTGCCAGCAGTATCACTGGGAGCACAGATACGCAGTATTTT. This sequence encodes CASSITGSTDTQYF.